This TCR beta chain is drawn from a study of blood T cells in healthy people across ages. This clonotype was counted a few times. The germline gives CDR1 MDHEN, CDR2 SYDVKM. Trimming removed 5 bases from V and 3 bases from J; junction bases left unmatched: 6. The CDR3 spans 14 residues. Through a sample-barcoded 5' primer and a J-beta primer mix, a second PCR was run for roughly 6 to 12 cycles. TCRdb reprocessed the 5' RACE reads with MiXCR, giving one entry per CDR3 protein. The sample carries more than 650,000 distinct CDR3 sequences, around 25% recorded once. Another study also made use of these data, one on T cells of mothers and their children.

Sequencing used blood. This TCR derives from a boy younger than 18 in good health. The V call is TRBV28, the J call TRBJ1-2; 7 bases map to TRBD1. The CDR3 reads CASSLTGLDYGYTF. In nucleotides, the CDR3 is TGTGCCAGCAGTCTGACAGGGTTGGACTATGGCTACACCTTC.